This is a list of T cell receptor beta chains from one sample in a study of blood T cells in healthy people across ages. From the 5' RACE reads, TCRdb called clonotypes with MiXCR, one entry per CDR3 protein. The sample records around 900,000 distinct CDR3 sequences, roughly half being singletons. The sequenced sample consisted of blood. These receptors all stem from a woman aged 55-70 years in good health. CDR3s include the opening cysteine and the closing phenylalanine or tryptophan.

v_call	j_call	cdr3_aa
TRBV5-1	TRBJ2-7	CASSRRTSGPLEQYF
TRBV21-1	TRBJ2-4	CASSNRSRVLAKNIQYF
TRBV29-1	TRBJ2-6	CSVKGAGGANVLTF
TRBV7-2	TRBJ2-5	CASSTHRVGKETQYF
TRBV27	TRBJ2-1	CASRGLASGRSNEQFF
TRBV2	TRBJ2-7	CASRSGSTYEQYF
TRBV15	TRBJ1-5	CATSRLGNQPQHF
TRBV28	TRBJ2-7	CASSSAWAYEQYF
TRBV9	NA	CASSVGRVPYNEQYF
TRBV28	TRBJ2-7	CASSFGGVVEQYF
TRBV6-2/TRBV6-3	TRBJ2-7	CASTNRRGNNVGEQYF
TRBV28	TRBJ2-7	CASSFTDLDYEQYF
TRBV20-1	TRBJ1-2	CSASLRPTGLYGYTF
TRBV2	TRBJ1-4	CASSRSGTGVEKLFF
TRBV2	TRBJ2-2	CASSEQLTGELFF
TRBV3-1	TRBJ1-2	CASSSHPGGYGYTF
TRBV21-1	TRBJ1-5	CASSKKSPHTNQPQHF
TRBV4-2	NA	CASSQESRGHYEQYF
TRBV20-1	TRBJ2-5	CSANFQETQYF
TRBV18	TRBJ2-1	CASLPGQSSYNEQFF
TRBV11-3	TRBJ2-1	CASSYRGGDYNEQFF
TRBV28	TRBJ1-6	CASSSRQENSPLHF
TRBV14	TRBJ1-2	CASSLIHGTAVGYTF
TRBV2	TRBJ2-2	CASSASGELFF
TRBV5-1	TRBJ2-1	CASRDSSSYNEQFF
TRBV13	TRBJ2-1	CASSLGGDYFNEQFF
TRBV11-3	TRBJ2-1	CASQRDQYNNEQFF
TRBV7-2	TRBJ2-7	CASSGGTSGRGHEQYF
TRBV4-1	TRBJ1-1	CASSPRTGANTEAFF
TRBV3-1	TRBJ2-4	CASIRGTGTSEQYF
TRBV29-1	TRBJ1-2	CSSDRFGYTF
TRBV7-2	TRBJ2-7	CASSLIRTDYEQYF
TRBV10-3	TRBJ2-3	CAISRTSGSTADTQYF
TRBV7-8	TRBJ2-7	CASRPDSVYEQYF
TRBV7-9	TRBJ1-1	CASSLGTAGIMNTEAFF
TRBV6-1	TRBJ2-4	CASSVDRDSHSIQYF
TRBV12-3/TRBV12-4	TRBJ1-2	CASSFALGQPGHGYTF
TRBV28	TRBJ2-7	CASSSIPGQGSYEQYF
TRBV25-1	TRBJ2-3	CASSEIQGLTDTQYF
TRBV29-1	TRBJ1-2	CSVEHGQLGYTF
TRBV15	TRBJ2-2	CATRAGGFTGELFF
TRBV12-3/TRBV12-4	TRBJ1-1	CASTLDRGAEAFF
TRBV3-1	TRBJ2-1	CASSQDQARHNEQFF
TRBV12-3/TRBV12-4	TRBJ2-5	CASSFTWESLLKETQYF
TRBV29-1	TRBJ1-4	CSGLDEKLFF
TRBV28	TRBJ2-3	CASSVSGRWDTQYF